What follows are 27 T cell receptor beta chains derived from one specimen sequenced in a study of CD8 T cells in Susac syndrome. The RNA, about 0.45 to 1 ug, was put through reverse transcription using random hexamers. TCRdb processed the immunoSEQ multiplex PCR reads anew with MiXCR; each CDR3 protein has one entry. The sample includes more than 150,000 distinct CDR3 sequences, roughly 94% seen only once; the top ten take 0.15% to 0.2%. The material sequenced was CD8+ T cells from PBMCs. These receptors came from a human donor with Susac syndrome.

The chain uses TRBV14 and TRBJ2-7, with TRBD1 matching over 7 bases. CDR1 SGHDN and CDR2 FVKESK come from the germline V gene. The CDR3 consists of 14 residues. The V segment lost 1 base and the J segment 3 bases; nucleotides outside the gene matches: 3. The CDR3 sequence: CASSQVNRGYEQYF. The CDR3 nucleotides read TGTGCCAGCAGCCAAGTAAACAGGGGCTACGAGCAGTACTTC.

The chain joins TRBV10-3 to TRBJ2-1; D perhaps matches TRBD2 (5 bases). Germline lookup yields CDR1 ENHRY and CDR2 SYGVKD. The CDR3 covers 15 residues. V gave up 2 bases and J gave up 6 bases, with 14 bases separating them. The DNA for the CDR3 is TGTGCCATCAGTGAGACGTGGGAAGGAGGCAATGAGCAGTTCTTC. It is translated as CAISETWEGGNEQFF.

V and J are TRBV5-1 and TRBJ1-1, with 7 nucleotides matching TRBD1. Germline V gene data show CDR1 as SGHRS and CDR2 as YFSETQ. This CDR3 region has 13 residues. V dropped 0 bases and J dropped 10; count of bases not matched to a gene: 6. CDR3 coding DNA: TGCGCCAGCAGCTTGGGTACAGGGGTAGGAGCTTTCTTT. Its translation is CASSLGTGVGAFF.

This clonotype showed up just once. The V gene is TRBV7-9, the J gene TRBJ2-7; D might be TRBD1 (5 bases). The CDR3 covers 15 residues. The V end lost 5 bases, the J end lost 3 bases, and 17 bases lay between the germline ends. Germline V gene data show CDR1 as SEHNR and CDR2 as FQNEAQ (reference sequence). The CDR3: CASSPREGANYEQYF. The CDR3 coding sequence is TGTGCCAGCAGCCCCCGAGAAGGGGCGAACTACGAGCAGTACTTC.

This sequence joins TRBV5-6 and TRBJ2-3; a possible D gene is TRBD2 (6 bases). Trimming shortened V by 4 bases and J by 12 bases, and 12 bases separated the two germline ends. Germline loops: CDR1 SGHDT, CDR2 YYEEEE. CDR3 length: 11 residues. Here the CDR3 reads CASSRDSDQYF. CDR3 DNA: TGTGCCAGCAGCCGGGACTCGGATCAGTATTTT.

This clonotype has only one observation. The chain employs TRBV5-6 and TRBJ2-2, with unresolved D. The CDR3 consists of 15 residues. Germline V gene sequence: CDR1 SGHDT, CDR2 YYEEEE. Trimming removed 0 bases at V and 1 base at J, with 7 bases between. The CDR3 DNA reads TGTGCCAGCAGCTTGGGGCCCCTGAACACCGGGGAGCTGTTTTTT. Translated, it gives CASSLGPLNTGELFF.

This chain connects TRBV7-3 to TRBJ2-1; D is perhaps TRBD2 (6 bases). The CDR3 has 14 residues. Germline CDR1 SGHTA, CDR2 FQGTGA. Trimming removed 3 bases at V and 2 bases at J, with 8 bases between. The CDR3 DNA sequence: TGTGCCAGCAGCTTTCGCGGGACCTACAATGAGCAGTTCTTC. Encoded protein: CASSFRGTYNEQFF.

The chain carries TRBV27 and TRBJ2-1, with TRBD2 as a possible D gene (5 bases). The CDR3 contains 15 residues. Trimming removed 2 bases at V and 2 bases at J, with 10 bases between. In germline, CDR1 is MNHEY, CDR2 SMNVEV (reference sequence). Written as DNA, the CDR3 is TGTGCCAGCAGTTTACTTCCGGGGACCTACAATGAGCAGTTCTTC. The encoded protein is CASSLLPGTYNEQFF.

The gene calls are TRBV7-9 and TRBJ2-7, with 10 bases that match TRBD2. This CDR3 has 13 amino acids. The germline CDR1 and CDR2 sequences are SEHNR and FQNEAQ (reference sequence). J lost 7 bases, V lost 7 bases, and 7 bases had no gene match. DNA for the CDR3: TGTGCCAGCATTAAAGCGGGGGGGAATGAGCAGTACTTC. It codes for CASIKAGGNEQYF.

The chain's CDR3 is CASSGTSGRETQYF. Here the CDR3 DNA reads TGTGCCAGCAGTGGGACTAGCGGGAGAGAGACCCAGTACTTC. This sequence joins TRBV12-3 or TRBV12-4 and TRBJ2-5; 14 bases fit TRBD2. CDR3 length: 14 residues. V lost 5 bases and J lost 4; bases outside the gene matches: 0.

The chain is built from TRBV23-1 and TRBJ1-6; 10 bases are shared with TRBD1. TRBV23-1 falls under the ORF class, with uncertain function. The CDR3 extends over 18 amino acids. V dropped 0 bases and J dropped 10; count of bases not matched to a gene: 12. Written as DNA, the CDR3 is TGCGCCAGCAGTCAATCGAATGGGACAGGGGATTTGGAATCACCCCTCCACTTT. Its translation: CASSQSNGTGDLESPLHF.

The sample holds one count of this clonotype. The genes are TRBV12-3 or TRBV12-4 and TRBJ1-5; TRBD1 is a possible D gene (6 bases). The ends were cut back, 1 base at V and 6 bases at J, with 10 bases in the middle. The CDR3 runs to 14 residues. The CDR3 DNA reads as TGTGCCAGCAGTTTAGAGGGGGGCCTTCAGCCCCAGCATTTT. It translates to CASSLEGGLQPQHF.

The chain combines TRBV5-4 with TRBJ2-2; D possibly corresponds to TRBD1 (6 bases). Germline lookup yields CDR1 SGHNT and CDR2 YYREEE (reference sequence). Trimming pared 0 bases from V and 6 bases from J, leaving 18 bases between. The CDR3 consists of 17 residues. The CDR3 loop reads CASSLERPSTGSGELFF. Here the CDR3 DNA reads TGTGCCAGCAGCTTGGAAAGGCCCTCTACAGGGTCCGGGGAGCTGTTTTTT. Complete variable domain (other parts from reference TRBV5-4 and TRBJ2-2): ETGVTQSPTHLIKTRGQQVTLRCSSQSGHNTVSWYQQALGQGPQFIFQYYREEENGRGNFPPRFSGLQFPNYSSELNVNALELDDSALYLCASSLERPSTGSGELFFGEGSRLTVL.

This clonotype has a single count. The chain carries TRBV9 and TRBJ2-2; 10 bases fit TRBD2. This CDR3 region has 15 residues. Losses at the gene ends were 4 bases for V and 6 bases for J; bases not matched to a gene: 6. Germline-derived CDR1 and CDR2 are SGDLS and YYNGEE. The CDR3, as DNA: TGTGCCAGCAGCCGTTCTAGCGGGAGTCCCGGGGAGCTGTTTTTT. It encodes CASSRSSGSPGELFF.

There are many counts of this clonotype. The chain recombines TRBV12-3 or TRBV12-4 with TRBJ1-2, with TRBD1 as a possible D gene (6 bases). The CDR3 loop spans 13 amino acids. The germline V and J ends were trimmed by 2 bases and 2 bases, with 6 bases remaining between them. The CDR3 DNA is TGTGCCAGCAGTTTAACAGGGAACTATGGCTACACCTTC. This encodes CASSLTGNYGYTF.

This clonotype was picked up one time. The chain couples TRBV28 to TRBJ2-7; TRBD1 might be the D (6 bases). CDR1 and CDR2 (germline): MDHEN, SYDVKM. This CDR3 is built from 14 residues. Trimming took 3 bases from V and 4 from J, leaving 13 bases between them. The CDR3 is CASSFGQLNYEQYF. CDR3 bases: TGTGCCAGCAGTTTTGGACAGTTAAATTACGAGCAGTACTTC.

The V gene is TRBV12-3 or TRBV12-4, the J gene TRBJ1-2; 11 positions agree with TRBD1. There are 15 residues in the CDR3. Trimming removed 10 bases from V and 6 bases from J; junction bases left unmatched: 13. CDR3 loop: CATTQGTGGYHGYTF. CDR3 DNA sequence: TGTGCCACCACCCAAGGGACAGGGGGATATCATGGCTACACCTTC.

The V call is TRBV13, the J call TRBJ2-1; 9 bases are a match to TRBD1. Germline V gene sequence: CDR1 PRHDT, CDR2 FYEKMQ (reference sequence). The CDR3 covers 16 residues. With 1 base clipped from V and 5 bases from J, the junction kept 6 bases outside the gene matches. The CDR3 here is CASSLVGQGVNNEQFF. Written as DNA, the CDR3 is TGTGCCAGCAGCTTAGTGGGACAGGGTGTTAACAATGAGCAGTTCTTC.

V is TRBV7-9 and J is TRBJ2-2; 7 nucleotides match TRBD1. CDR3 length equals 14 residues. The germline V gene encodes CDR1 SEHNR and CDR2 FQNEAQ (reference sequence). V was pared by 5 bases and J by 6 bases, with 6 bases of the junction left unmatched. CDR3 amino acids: CASSLGQAPGELFF. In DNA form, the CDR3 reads TGTGCCAGCAGCCTCGGACAGGCTCCCGGGGAGCTGTTTTTT.

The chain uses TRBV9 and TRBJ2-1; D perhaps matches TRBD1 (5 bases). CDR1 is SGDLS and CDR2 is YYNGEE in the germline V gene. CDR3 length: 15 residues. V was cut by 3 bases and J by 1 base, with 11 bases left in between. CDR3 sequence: CASSGGAVSYNEQFF. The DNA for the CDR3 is TGTGCCAGCAGCGGTGGGGCGGTGTCCTACAATGAGCAGTTCTTC. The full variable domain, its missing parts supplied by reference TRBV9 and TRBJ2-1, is DSGVTQTPKHLITATGQRVTLRCSPRSGDLSVYWYQQSLDQGLQFLIQYYNGEERAKGNILERFSAQQFPDLHSELNLSSLELGDSALYFCASSGGAVSYNEQFFGPGTRLTVL.

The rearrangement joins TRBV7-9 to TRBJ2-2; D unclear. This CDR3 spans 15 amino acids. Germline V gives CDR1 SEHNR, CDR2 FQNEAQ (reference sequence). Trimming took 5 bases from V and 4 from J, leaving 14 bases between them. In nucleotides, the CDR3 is TGTGCCAGCAGCGACCAGACGGAGTTCACCGGGGAGCTGTTTTTT. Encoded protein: CASSDQTEFTGELFF.

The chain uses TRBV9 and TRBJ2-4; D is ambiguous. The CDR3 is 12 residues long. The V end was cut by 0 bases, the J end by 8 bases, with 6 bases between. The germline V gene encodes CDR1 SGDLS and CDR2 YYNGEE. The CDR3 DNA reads TGTGCCAGCAGCGTAGCTTCAGACATTCAGTACTTC. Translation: CASSVASDIQYF.

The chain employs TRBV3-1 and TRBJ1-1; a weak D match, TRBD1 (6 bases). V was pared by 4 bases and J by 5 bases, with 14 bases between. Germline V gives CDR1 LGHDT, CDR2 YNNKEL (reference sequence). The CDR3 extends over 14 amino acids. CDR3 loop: CASSPDGRGTEAFF. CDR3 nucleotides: TGTGCCAGCAGCCCCGACGGAAGGGGGACTGAAGCTTTCTTT.

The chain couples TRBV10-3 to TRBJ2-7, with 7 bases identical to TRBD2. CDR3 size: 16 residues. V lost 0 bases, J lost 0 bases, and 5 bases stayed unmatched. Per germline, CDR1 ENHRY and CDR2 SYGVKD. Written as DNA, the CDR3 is TGTGCCATCAGTGAGTCGATGGAGCGGGACTCCTACGAGCAGTACTTC. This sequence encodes CAISESMERDSYEQYF.

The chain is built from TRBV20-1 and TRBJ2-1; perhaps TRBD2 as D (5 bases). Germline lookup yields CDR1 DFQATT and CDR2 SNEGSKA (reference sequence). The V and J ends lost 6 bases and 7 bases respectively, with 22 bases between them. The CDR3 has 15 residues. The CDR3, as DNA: TGCAGTGCAGAACAGCGGAACTCTCCTCGTAATGAGCAGTTCTTC. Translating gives CSAEQRNSPRNEQFF.

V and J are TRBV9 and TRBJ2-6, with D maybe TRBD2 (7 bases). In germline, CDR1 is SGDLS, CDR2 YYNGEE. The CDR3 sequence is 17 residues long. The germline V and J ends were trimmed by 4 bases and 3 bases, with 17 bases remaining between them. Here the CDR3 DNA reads TGTGCCAGCAGCTTAGGGGGGGCCAGGGTTGGGGCCAACGTCCTGACTTTC. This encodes CASSLGGARVGANVLTF.

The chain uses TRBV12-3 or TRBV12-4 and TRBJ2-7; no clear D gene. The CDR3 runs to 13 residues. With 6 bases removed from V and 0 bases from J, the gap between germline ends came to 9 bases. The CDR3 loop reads CASRGPNSYEQYF. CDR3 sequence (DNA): TGTGCCAGCAGGGGTCCTAACTCCTACGAGCAGTACTTC.